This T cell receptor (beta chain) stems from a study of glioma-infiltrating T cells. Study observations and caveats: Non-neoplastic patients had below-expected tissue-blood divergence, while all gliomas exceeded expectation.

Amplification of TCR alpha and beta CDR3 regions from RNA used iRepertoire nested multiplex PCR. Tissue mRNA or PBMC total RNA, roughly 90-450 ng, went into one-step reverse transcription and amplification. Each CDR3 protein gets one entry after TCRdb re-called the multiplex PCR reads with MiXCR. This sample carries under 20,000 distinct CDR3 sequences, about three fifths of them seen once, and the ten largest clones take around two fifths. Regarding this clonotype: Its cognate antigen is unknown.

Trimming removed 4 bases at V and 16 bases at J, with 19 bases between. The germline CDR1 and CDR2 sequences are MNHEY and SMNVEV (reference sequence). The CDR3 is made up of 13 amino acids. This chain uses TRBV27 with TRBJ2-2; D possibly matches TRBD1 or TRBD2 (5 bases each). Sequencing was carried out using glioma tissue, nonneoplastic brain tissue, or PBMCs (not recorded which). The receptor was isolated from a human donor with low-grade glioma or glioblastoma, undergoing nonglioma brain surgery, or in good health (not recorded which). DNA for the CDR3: TGTGCCAGCAGTTCTCGGACGGTGGGGGTGCAGTTTTTT. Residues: CASSSRTVGVQFF.